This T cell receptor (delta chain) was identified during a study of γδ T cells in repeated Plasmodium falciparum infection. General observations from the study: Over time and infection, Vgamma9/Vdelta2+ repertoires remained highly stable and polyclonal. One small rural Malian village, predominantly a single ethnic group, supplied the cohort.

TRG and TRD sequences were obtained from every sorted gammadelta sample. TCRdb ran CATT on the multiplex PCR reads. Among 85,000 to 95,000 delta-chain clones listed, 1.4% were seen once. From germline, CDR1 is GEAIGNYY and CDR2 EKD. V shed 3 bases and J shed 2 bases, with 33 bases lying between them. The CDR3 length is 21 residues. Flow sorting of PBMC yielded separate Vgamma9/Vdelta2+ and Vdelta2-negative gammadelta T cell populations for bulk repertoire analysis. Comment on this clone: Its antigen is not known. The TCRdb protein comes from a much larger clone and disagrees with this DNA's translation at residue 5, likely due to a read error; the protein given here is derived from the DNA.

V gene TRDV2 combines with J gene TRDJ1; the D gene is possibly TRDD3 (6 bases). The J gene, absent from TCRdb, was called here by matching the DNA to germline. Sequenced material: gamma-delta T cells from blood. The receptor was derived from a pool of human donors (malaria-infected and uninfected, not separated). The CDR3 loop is CACDSVTLWEIRETQTDKLIF. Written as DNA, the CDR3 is TGTGCCTGTGACTCCGTAACCCTCTGGGAGATACGCGAAACCCAGACCGATAAACTCATCTTT.